This entry concerns a single TCR beta chain. As processed by the authors: Reference gene primer amplification in the assay estimated nucleated cell counts. Some clones are missing from TCRdb's copy, which holds only in-frame ones; the method was immunoSEQ multiplex PCR. That table furnishes V, J and clone size, whereas the DNA furnished D and trimming. The table records roughly 140,000 clones, around three quarters of them present only once. This entry is derived from a study of blood T cell repertoires in COVID-19. Background on the study: Specimens from acute and convalescent COVID-19 originated in the United States, Italy and Spain. In each case, the material was cDNA or gDNA derived from T cells, B-cell-depleted T cells, or PBMCs.

This CDR3 is 17 amino acids long. CDR1 is SGHTA and CDR2 is FQGNSA in the germline V gene. The V and J ends lost 5 bases and 2 bases respectively, with 20 bases between them. This TCR was sampled from a man aged 50-60 years with active or convalescent COVID-19. The chain carries TRBV7-2 and TRBJ2-3; TRBD2 is a possible D gene (6 bases). Sequenced material: peripheral blood. Here the CDR3 reads CASSTLRGLGLTDTQYF. CDR3 nucleotides: TGTGCCAGCAGCACCCTTAGGGGACTCGGCCTCACAGATACGCAGTATTTT.